The present T cell receptor (beta chain) was sequenced within a study of blood T cell repertoires in COVID-19. Background on the study: The analysed material was cDNA or gDNA that came from T cells, B-cell-depleted T cells, or PBMCs.

Recruitment covered 20 to 25 US areas and drew participants whose ages spanned roughly 18 to 100 years. Participants were placed into cohorts based on the clinical history they reported. Cohort 3 recovered donors had two negative PCRs, clearance, or symptom resolution. Produced via immunoSEQ multiplex PCR; TCRdb's table is partial and in-frame only. The table records about 290,000 clones, roughly 90% of them present only once. This clone was detected once. This TCR came from a woman between 40 and 55 years old who had recovered from COVID-19. The sample consisted of PBMCs or T cells enriched from blood (not recorded which).

Here the CDR3 reads CASTQGGNQPQHF. DNA of the CDR3: TGTGCCAGCACCCAAGGGGGCAATCAGCCCCAGCATTTT. The chain combines TRBV2 with TRBJ1-5, with D possibly matching TRBD1 (5 bases). From germline, CDR1 is SNHLY and CDR2 FYNNEI. The CDR3 sequence is 13 residues long. The germline V and J ends were trimmed by 7 bases and 2 bases, with 9 bases remaining between them.